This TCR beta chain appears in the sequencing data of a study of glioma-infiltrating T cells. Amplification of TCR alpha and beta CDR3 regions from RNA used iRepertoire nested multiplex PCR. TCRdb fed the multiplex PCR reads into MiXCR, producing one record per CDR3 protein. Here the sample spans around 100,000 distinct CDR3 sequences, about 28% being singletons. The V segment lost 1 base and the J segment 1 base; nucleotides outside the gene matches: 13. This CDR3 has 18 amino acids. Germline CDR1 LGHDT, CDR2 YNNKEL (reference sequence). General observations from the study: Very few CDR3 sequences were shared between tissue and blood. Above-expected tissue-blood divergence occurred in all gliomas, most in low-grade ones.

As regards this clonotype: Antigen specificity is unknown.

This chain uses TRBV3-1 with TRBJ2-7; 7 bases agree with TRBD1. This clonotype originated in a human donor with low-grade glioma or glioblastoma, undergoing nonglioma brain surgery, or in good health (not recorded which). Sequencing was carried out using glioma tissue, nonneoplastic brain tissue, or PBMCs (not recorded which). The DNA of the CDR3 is TGTGCCAGCAGCCAAGTCCTCTTCGCTTTCAGGGGGTCCTACGAGCAGTACTTC. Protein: CASSQVLFAFRGSYEQYF.